This TCR beta chain is from a study of OX40 agonist ivuxolimab in advanced cancers. Here immunoSEQ multiplex PCR was the method, and the copy in TCRdb shows in-frame clones only, minus some. The table includes approximately 70,000 clones, 75% to 90% detected once. V dropped 4 bases and J dropped 0 bases, with 11 bases sitting between them. Germline assignment: CDR1 SGDLS and CDR2 YYNGEE. This CDR3 comprises 15 residues. Details on this clone: Its antigen is still unknown.

The study, taken as a whole, reports: Among patients with partial responses at 0.1-3.0 mg/kg, clonal expansion was among the lowest. Clones of CD4+ and CD8+ blood T cells grew by week 6 at doses of 0.1 to 3.0 mg/kg. Average numbers of expanded clones were greater in CD8+ T cells than in CD4+. Low normalized T-cell clonal expansion also characterized some of the nonresponders.

V and J are TRBV9 and TRBJ2-1; no definite D call. Sequencing used CD4+ or CD8+ T cells sorted from blood, obtained in a trial of the OX40 agonist ivuxolimab. The TCR sequence derives from an adult with an advanced solid tumor such as melanoma, head and neck, liver or kidney cancer. In DNA form, the CDR3 reads TGTGCCAGCAGCTTATCTGGGGACTCCTACAATGAGCAGTTCTTC. This encodes CASSLSGDSYNEQFF.